This paragraph reports one T cell receptor (beta chain). Its antigen is still unknown. In the original analysis: The detection floor for productive clonotype frequency was 2.59 x 10-5. Data came from immunoSEQ multiplex PCR; TCRdb stores just in-frame clones and leaves some out. V and J calls and clone size follow that table, whereas D and trimming were derived from the DNA. The sample holds more than 30,000 clones; approximately 82% are singletons and the top ten take about 6.6%. This sample is drawn from a study of STAT5B mutations in CD4+ large granular lymphocyte leukemia. Study-level findings and limits: Compared with healthy controls (2/35), patient top clones favored TRBV06 (8/27). Approximately 25% of private leukemic clonotypes occurred rarely in other patients' non-leukemic repertoires.

CDR1 MNHNY and CDR2 SVGAGI come from the germline V gene (reference sequence). Trimming took off 6 bases at V and 6 bases at J, with 10 bases between the two ends. The CDR3 runs 12 residues. Healthy controls were blood donor buffy coats. The sample taken for sequencing was CD4+ T cells from blood buffy coats. The J gene is TRBJ2-3, the V gene TRBV6-6; a possible D gene is TRBD2 (6 bases). The sequence was collected from a human donor in good health. Here the CDR3 DNA reads TGTGCCAGCAGCTCGGCGGGGGATACGCAGTATTTT. The encoded protein is CASSSAGDTQYF.